This paragraph covers one T cell receptor beta chain sequence. Its specificity is unknown. The CDR3 extends over 16 amino acids. CDR1 is SGHNT and CDR2 is YENEEA in the germline V gene. The ends were cut back, 1 base at V and 4 bases at J, with 14 bases in the middle. Profiling relied on immunoSEQ multiplex PCR, and the TCRdb table lists in-frame clones only, not all of them. The profile covers approximately 2,600 clones, with around 20% appearing a single time and around 8% taken by the ten largest. This sample was taken from a study of T cells in localized non-small cell lung cancer. Study findings and constraints: Uninvolved nearby lung showed the greatest T cell clonality, exceeding that found in tumor.

The V and J genes are TRBV11-3 and TRBJ1-5; D unclear. The specimen comprised lung tumor tissue, sampled before any cancer treatment. The receptor was isolated from a male donor older than 55 with stage III squamous cell lung carcinoma. Here the CDR3 DNA reads TGTGCCAGCAGCTTAGGTCTAGGATTGGGAAATCAGCCCCAGCATTTT. This encodes CASSLGLGLGNQPQHF.